A selection of T cell receptor beta chains follows, all from one sample in a study of blood T cell repertoires in COVID-19. This table comes from immunoSEQ multiplex PCR, and its TCRdb copy is limited to in-frame clones, with some not included. The table has 95,000 to 150,000 clones, 85% seen once. Sequencing used peripheral blood. The receptors originated from a man older than 75 with acute or convalescent COVID-19. CDR3s include the opening cysteine and the closing phenylalanine or tryptophan. The D gene is left open where the match is weak. Expanded clones are given a class, and other clones once, few, many or no size at all.

D: TRBD1; size: NA; length: 16; J: TRBJ2-6; V: TRBV18; CDR3: CASSPDRGSGANVLTF; DNA: TGTGCCAGCTCACCCGACAGGGGGTCTGGGGCCAACGTCCTGACTTTC
D: NA; size: once; length: 15; J: TRBJ1-5; V: TRBV9; CDR3: CASSPAGIWTQPQHF; DNA: TGTGCCAGCAGCCCTGCGGGGATATGGACTCAGCCCCAGCATTTT
D: NA; size: once; length: 13; J: TRBJ1-4; V: TRBV19; CDR3: CATSRATNEKLFF; DNA: TGTGCCACCTCCAGGGCAACTAATGAAAAACTGTTTTTT
D: NA; size: NA; length: 16; J: TRBJ1-1; V: TRBV7-9; CDR3: CASSPRQAIKYTEAFF; DNA: TGTGCCAGCAGCCCTCGACAGGCGATAAAATACACTGAAGCTTTCTTT
D: TRBD1; size: NA; length: 14; J: TRBJ1-1; V: TRBV29-1; CDR3: CSVMFQGGRTEAFF; DNA: TGCAGCGTTATGTTCCAGGGGGGACGCACTGAAGCTTTCTTT
D: TRBD2; size: NA; length: 17; J: TRBJ2-1; V: TRBV20-1; CDR3: CSASPGGGFSSYNEQFF; DNA: TGCAGTGCTAGTCCCGGGGGGGGGTTTAGCTCCTACAATGAGCAGTTCTTC
D: NA; size: once; length: 17; J: TRBJ1-2; V: TRBV14; CDR3: CASSQVGVGGANYGYTF; DNA: TGTGCCAGCAGCCAAGTCGGGGTCGGGGGAGCTAACTATGGCTACACCTTC
D: NA; size: NA; length: 15; J: TRBJ1-3; V: TRBV9; CDR3: CASTSGVTSGNTIYF; DNA: TGTGCCAGCACATCGGGGGTGACTTCGGGAAACACCATATATTTT
D: NA; size: NA; length: 12; J: TRBJ2-7; V: TRBV30; CDR3: CAWSGNPGEQYF; DNA: TGTGCCTGGAGTGGAAATCCGGGGGAGCAGTACTTC
D: NA; size: once; length: 15; J: TRBJ2-2; V: TRBV14; CDR3: CASSQYQGTTGELFF; DNA: TGTGCCAGCAGCCAATATCAGGGAACCACCGGGGAGCTGTTTTTT
D: NA; size: few; length: 13; J: TRBJ1-5; V: TRBV7-3; CDR3: CASSLTVNQPQHF; DNA: TGTGCCAGCAGCTTAACCGTCAATCAGCCCCAGCATTTT
D: NA; size: NA; length: 15; J: TRBJ1-1; V: TRBV5-1; CDR3: CASSNPITVNTEAFF; DNA: TGCGCCAGCAGCAACCCAATTACAGTGAACACTGAAGCTTTCTTT
D: TRBD2; size: NA; length: 18; J: TRBJ2-2; V: TRBV7-9; CDR3: CASSLGGLAGGNTGELFF; DNA: TGTGCCAGCAGCTTGGGCGGACTAGCGGGAGGGAACACCGGGGAGCTGTTTTTT
D: TRBD1; size: NA; length: 16; J: TRBJ1-6; V: TRBV5-1; CDR3: CASREVPDRGNSPLHF; DNA: TGCGCCAGCCGAGAAGTCCCCGACAGGGGGAATTCACCCCTCCACTTT
D: NA; size: few; length: 13; J: TRBJ2-7; V: TRBV28; CDR3: CASKRRDSYEQYF; DNA: TGTGCCAGCAAAAGGAGAGACTCCTACGAGCAGTACTTC
D: NA; size: NA; length: 14; J: TRBJ1-5; V: TRBV19; CDR3: CASSIGQVNQPQHF; DNA: TGTGCCAGTAGTATAGGACAGGTTAATCAGCCCCAGCATTTT
D: TRBD2; size: NA; length: 16; J: TRBJ2-3; V: TRBV7-9; CDR3: CASSLASSGGTDTQYF; DNA: TGTGCCAGCAGCTTAGCCTCCAGCGGGGGGACAGATACGCAGTATTTT
D: TRBD1; size: NA; length: 15; J: TRBJ1-1; V: TRBV3-1/TRBV3-2; CDR3: CASSQGTGGRTEAFF; DNA: TGTGCCAGCAGCCAAGGGACAGGGGGGAGGACTGAAGCTTTCTTT
D: NA; size: once; length: 14; J: TRBJ1-3; V: TRBV5-1; CDR3: CASSLGGLGNTIYF; DNA: TGCGCCAGCAGCTTGGGCGGCCTCGGAAACACCATATATTTT
D: TRBD2; size: NA; length: 16; J: TRBJ2-1; V: TRBV7-2; CDR3: CASSWRLPGGYNEQFF; DNA: TGTGCCAGCAGCTGGAGACTCCCCGGGGGGTACAATGAGCAGTTCTTC
D: TRBD2; size: once; length: 16; J: TRBJ2-3; V: TRBV3-1/TRBV3-2; CDR3: CASSQTSGGVADTQYF; DNA: TGTGCCAGCAGCCAGACTAGCGGGGGGGTGGCAGATACGCAGTATTTT
D: TRBD1; size: NA; length: 15; J: TRBJ1-5; V: TRBV5-1; CDR3: CASSLEGGSNQPQHF; DNA: TGCGCCAGCAGCTTGGAAGGGGGCAGCAATCAGCCCCAGCATTTT
D: NA; size: NA; length: 15; J: TRBJ1-6; V: TRBV9; CDR3: CASSVGFQGSSPLHF; DNA: TGTGCCAGCAGCGTAGGGTTTCAGGGGAGCTCACCCCTCCACTTT
D: TRBD1; size: NA; length: 14; J: TRBJ2-7; V: TRBV5-1; CDR3: CASSLAGGAIKQYF; DNA: TGCGCCAGCAGCCTGGCAGGGGGCGCGATAAAGCAGTACTTC
D: NA; size: NA; length: 14; J: TRBJ2-3; V: TRBV4-2; CDR3: CASSPQTPTDTQYF; DNA: TGTGCCAGCAGCCCCCAGACACCCACAGATACGCAGTATTTT
D: TRBD2; size: NA; length: 17; J: TRBJ2-2; V: TRBV18; CDR3: CASSPSNSGRSTGELFF; DNA: TGTGCCAGCTCACCCTCGAATAGCGGGCGTAGTACCGGGGAGCTGTTTTTT
D: TRBD2; size: once; length: 16; J: TRBJ2-1; V: TRBV11-2; CDR3: CASSKHGGVSYNEQFF; DNA: TGTGCCAGCAGCAAACACGGGGGGGTTTCCTACAATGAGCAGTTCTTC
D: TRBD2; size: NA; length: 16; J: TRBJ2-2; V: TRBV19; CDR3: CASSIGASGRTGELFF; DNA: TGTGCCAGTAGTATAGGGGCTAGCGGGCGAACCGGGGAGCTGTTTTTT
D: TRBD1; size: NA; length: 16; J: TRBJ1-3; V: TRBV19; CDR3: CASSGQTGGSGNTIYF; DNA: TGTGCCAGTTCTGGTCAAACAGGGGGCTCTGGAAACACCATATATTTT
D: NA; size: NA; length: 14; J: TRBJ1-1; V: TRBV4-2; CDR3: CASSQGDINTEAFF; DNA: TGTGCCAGCAGCCAAGGCGATATTAACACTGAAGCTTTCTTT
D: NA; size: NA; length: 13; J: TRBJ2-7; V: TRBV5-1; CDR3: CASSFSDLYEQYF; DNA: TGCGCCAGCAGCTTTTCAGATCTCTACGAGCAGTACTTC
D: TRBD1; size: NA; length: 15; J: TRBJ1-1; V: TRBV25-1; CDR3: CASSHRGRKISEAFF; DNA: TGTGCCAGCAGCCACAGGGGGCGCAAAATATCTGAAGCTTTCTTT
D: TRBD1; size: NA; length: 13; J: TRBJ1-4; V: TRBV29-1; CDR3: CSGRQGVNEKLFF; DNA: TGCAGCGGACGACAGGGGGTTAATGAAAAACTGTTTTTT
D: TRBD1; size: NA; length: 16; J: TRBJ2-1; V: TRBV11-3; CDR3: CASSLGLDRGPHEQFF; DNA: TGTGCCAGCAGCTTAGGATTGGACAGGGGGCCCCATGAGCAGTTCTTC
D: NA; size: few; length: 14; J: TRBJ1-2; V: TRBV9; CDR3: CASSPIGGLYGYTF; DNA: TGTGCCAGCAGCCCAATCGGGGGTCTCTATGGCTACACCTTC
D: NA; size: NA; length: 16; J: TRBJ2-1; V: TRBV28; CDR3: CASSFMSVTNYNEQFF; DNA: TGTGCCAGCAGTTTTATGTCCGTTACTAACTACAATGAGCAGTTCTTC
D: NA; size: NA; length: 12; J: TRBJ1-4; V: TRBV2; CDR3: CASSEVRTAGDF; DNA: TGTGCCAGCAGTGAAGTTCGGACAGCGGGAGATTTT
D: NA; size: NA; length: 12; J: TRBJ2-7; V: TRBV10-3; CDR3: CAISEPQGGQYF; DNA: TGTGCCATCAGTGAGCCCCAGGGTGGGCAGTACTTC
D: NA; size: NA; length: 13; J: TRBJ1-1; V: TRBV7-3; CDR3: CASSLRPNTEAFF; DNA: TGTGCCAGCAGCTTAAGGCCGAACACTGAAGCTTTCTTT
D: NA; size: NA; length: 12; J: TRBJ2-6; V: TRBV27; CDR3: CASSTWDTVLTF; DNA: TGTGCCAGCAGTACCTGGGACACGGTCCTGACTTTC
D: NA; size: NA; length: 16; J: TRBJ1-1; V: TRBV27; CDR3: CASSLSAGLLNTEAFF; DNA: TGTGCCAGCAGTTTATCGGCTGGACTCTTGAACACTGAAGCTTTCTTT
D: TRBD1; size: NA; length: 14; J: TRBJ1-2; V: TRBV7-8; CDR3: CASTSGAGQRGYTF; DNA: TGTGCCAGCACCTCTGGGGCGGGACAGCGAGGCTACACCTTC
D: TRBD2; size: NA; length: 16; J: TRBJ2-1; V: TRBV7-9; CDR3: CAGRELTSGSYNEQFF; DNA: TGTGCCGGCAGGGAACTGACTAGCGGGAGTTACAATGAGCAGTTCTTC
D: NA; size: NA; length: 15; J: TRBJ1-3; V: TRBV2; CDR3: CASSEGDPQWDTIYF; DNA: TGTGCCAGCAGTGAGGGAGACCCTCAATGGGACACCATATATTTT
D: TRBD1; size: NA; length: 12; J: TRBJ1-1; V: TRBV12-3/TRBV12-4; CDR3: CASKWDREKAFF; DNA: TGTGCCAGCAAGTGGGACAGGGAGAAAGCTTTCTTT
D: TRBD2; size: NA; length: 13; J: TRBJ2-5; V: TRBV2; CDR3: CATQGRAQETQYF; DNA: TGTGCCACCCAAGGGAGGGCACAAGAGACCCAGTACTTC
D: NA; size: few; length: 13; J: TRBJ1-2; V: TRBV7-3; CDR3: CASSPDRLYGYTF; DNA: TGTGCCAGCAGCCCCGACAGGCTCTACGGCTACACCTTC
D: TRBD2; size: NA; length: 18; J: TRBJ2-5; V: TRBV7-8; CDR3: CASSLARASGRARETQYF; DNA: TGTGCCAGCAGCTTAGCGAGGGCTAGCGGGAGGGCCCGGGAGACCCAGTACTTC
D: TRBD1; size: NA; length: 15; J: TRBJ1-5; V: TRBV19; CDR3: CASSLAGQGAVPQHF; DNA: TGTGCCAGTAGTTTGGCGGGACAGGGAGCCGTGCCCCAGCATTTT
D: NA; size: once; length: 15; J: TRBJ2-2; V: TRBV7-2; CDR3: CASSSGLVFTGELFF; DNA: TGTGCCAGCAGCTCCGGACTGGTATTCACCGGGGAGCTGTTTTTT